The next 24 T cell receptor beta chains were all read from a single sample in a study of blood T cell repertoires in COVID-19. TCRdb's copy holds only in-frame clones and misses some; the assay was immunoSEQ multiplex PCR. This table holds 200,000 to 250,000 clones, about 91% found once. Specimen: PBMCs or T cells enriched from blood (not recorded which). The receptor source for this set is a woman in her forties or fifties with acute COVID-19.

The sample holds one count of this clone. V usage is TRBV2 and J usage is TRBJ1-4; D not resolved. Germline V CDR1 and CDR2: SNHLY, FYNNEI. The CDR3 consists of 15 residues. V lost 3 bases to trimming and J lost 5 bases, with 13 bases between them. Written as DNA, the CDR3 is TGTGCCAGCAGTGACGGCCAGGCCGGAAATGAAAAACTGTTTTTT. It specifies CASSDGQAGNEKLFF.

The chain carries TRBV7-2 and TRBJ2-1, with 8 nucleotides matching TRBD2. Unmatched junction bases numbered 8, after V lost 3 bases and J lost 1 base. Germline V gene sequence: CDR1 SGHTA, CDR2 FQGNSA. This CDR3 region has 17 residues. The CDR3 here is CASSLGSGSRSYNEQFF. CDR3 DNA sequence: TGTGCCAGCAGCTTGGGCAGCGGGAGTAGATCCTACAATGAGCAGTTCTTC.

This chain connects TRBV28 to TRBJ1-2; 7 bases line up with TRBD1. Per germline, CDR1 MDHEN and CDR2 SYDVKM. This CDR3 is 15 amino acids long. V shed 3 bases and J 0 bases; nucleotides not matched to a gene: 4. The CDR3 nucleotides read TGTGCCAGCAGTTTTCCGGACAGGCCTAACTATGGCTACACCTTC. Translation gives CASSFPDRPNYGYTF.

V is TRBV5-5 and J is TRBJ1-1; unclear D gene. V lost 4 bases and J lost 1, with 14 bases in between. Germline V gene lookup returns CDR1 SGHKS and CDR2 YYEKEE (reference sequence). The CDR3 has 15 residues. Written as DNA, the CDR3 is TGTGCCAGCAGCCGTGTATTGACAACGAACACTGAAGCTTTCTTT. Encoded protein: CASSRVLTTNTEAFF.

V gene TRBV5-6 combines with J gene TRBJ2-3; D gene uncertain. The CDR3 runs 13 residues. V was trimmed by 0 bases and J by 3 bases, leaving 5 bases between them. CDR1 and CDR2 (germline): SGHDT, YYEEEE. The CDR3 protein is CASSLVSTDTQYF. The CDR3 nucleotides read TGTGCCAGCAGCTTGGTGTCGACAGATACGCAGTATTTT. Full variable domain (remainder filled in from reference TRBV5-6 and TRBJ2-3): DAGVTQSPTHLIKTRGQQVTLRCSPKSGHDTVSWYQQALGQGPQFIFQYYEEEERQRGNFPDRFSGHQFPNYSSELNVNALLLGDSALYLCASSLVSTDTQYFGPGTRLTVL.

This CDR3 reads CASSSKKQGPGNTIYF. The CDR3 DNA reads TGTGCCAGCAGTTCGAAAAAACAGGGTCCTGGAAACACCATATATTTT. The V call is TRBV27, the J call TRBJ1-3, with D possibly being TRBD1 (6 bases). This CDR3 is built from 16 residues. The germline V gene encodes CDR1 MNHEY and CDR2 SMNVEV (reference sequence). Trimming pared 4 bases from V and 2 bases from J, leaving 15 bases between.

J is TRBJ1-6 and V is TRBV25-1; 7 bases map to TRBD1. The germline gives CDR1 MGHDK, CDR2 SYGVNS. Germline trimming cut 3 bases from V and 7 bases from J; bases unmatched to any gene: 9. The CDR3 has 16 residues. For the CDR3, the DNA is TGTGCCAGCAGTGACAAACGGGACAGACAAAATTCACCCCTCCACTTT. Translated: CASSDKRDRQNSPLHF.

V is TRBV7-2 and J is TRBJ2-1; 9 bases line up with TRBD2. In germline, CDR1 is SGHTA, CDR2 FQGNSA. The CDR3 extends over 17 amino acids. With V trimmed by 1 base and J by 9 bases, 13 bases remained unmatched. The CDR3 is CASSLELGGTSSSEQFF. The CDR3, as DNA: TGTGCCAGCAGCTTAGAGCTTGGGGGGACTAGCTCCAGTGAGCAGTTCTTC.

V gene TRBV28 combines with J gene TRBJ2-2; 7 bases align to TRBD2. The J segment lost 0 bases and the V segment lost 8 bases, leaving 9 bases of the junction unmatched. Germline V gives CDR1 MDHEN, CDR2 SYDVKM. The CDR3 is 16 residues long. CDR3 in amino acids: CASGPAGSANTGELFF. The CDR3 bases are TGTGCCAGCGGACCAGCGGGAAGCGCGAACACCGGGGAGCTGTTTTTT.

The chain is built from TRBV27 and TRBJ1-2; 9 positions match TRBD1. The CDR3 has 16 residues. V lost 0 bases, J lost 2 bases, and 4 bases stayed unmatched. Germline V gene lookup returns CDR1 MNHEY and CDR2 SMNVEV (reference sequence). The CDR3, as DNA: TGTGCCAGCAGTTTATCGTGGGGACAGGGAAACTATGGCTACACCTTC. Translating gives CASSLSWGQGNYGYTF.

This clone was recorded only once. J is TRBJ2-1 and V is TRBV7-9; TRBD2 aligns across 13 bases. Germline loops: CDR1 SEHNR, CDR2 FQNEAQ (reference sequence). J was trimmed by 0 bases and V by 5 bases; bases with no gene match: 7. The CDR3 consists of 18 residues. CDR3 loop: CASSPPLAGGTSYNEQFF. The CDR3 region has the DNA TGTGCCAGCAGCCCCCCACTAGCGGGAGGGACCTCCTACAATGAGCAGTTCTTC.

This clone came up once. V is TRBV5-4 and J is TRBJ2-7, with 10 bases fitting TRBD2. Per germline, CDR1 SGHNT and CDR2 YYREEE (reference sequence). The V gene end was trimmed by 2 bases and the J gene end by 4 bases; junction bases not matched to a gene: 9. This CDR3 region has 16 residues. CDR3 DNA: TGTGCCAGCAGCTTTGCCGGAGCGGGAGGGGTATACGAGCAGTACTTC. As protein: CASSFAGAGGVYEQYF. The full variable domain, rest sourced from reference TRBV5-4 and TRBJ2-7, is ETGVTQSPTHLIKTRGQQVTLRCSSQSGHNTVSWYQQALGQGPQFIFQYYREEENGRGNFPPRFSGLQFPNYSSELNVNALELDDSALYLCASSFAGAGGVYEQYFGPGTRLTVT.

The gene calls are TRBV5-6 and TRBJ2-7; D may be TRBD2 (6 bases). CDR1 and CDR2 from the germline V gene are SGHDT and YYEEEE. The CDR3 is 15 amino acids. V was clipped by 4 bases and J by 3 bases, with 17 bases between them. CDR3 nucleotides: TGTGCCAGCAGCCGGGGGTCGGCGTCCCGCTACGAGCAGTACTTC. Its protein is CASSRGSASRYEQYF.

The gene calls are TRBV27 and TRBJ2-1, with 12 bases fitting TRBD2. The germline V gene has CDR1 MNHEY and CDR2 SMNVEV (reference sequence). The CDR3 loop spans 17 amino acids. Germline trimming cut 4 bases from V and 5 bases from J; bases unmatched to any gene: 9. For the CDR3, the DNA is TGTGCCAGCAGTTGGGGGCCGGGACTAGCGGGCAACAATGAGCAGTTCTTC. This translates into CASSWGPGLAGNNEQFF.

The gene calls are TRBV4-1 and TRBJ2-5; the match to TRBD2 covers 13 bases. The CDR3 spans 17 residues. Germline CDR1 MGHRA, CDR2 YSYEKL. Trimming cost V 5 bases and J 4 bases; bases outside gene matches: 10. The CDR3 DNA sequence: TGCGCCAGCAGCTTCAAGGGACTAGCGGGACTACGAGAGACCCAGTACTTC. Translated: CASSFKGLAGLRETQYF.

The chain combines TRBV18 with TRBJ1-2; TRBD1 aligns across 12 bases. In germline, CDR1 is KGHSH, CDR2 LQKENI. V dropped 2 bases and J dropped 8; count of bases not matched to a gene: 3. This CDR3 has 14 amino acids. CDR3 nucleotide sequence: TGTGCCAGCTCACCAGGGACAGGGGGCGACGGCTACACCTTC. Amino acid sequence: CASSPGTGGDGYTF. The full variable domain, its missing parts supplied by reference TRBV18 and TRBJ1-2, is NAGVMQNPRHLVRRRGQEARLRCSPMKGHSHVYWYRQLPEEGLKFMVYLQKENIIDESGMPKERFSAEFPKEGPSILRIQQVVRGDSAAYFCASSPGTGGDGYTFGSGTRLTVV.

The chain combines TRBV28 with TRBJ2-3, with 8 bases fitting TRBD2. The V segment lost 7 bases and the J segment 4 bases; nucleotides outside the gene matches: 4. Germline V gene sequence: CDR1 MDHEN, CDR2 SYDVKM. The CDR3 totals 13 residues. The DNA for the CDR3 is TGTGCCAGCAACGGGGGGGCTTCAGATACGCAGTATTTT. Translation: CASNGGASDTQYF.

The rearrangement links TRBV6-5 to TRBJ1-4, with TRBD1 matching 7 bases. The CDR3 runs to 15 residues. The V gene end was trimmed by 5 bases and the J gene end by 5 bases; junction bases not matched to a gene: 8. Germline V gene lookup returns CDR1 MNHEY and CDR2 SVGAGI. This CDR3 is CASSLGQAKNEKLFF. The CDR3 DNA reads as TGTGCCAGCAGTCTTGGACAGGCCAAGAATGAAAAACTGTTTTTT.

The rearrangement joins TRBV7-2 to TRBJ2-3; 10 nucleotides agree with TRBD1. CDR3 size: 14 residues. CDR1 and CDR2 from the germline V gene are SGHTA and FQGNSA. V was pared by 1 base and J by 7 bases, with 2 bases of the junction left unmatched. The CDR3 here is CASSLGQGAYTQYF. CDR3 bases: TGTGCCAGCAGCTTAGGACAGGGGGCTTATACGCAGTATTTT. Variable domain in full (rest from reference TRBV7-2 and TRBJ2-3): GAGVSQSPSNKVTEKGKDVELRCDPISGHTALYWYRQSLGQGLEFLIYFQGNSAPDKSGLPSDRFSAERTGGSVSTLTIQRTQQEDSAVYLCASSLGQGAYTQYFGPGTRLTVL.

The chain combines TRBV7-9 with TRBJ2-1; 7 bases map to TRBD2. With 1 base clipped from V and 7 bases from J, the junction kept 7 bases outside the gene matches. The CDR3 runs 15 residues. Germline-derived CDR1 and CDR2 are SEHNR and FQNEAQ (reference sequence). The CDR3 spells CASSLVLGGWNEQFF. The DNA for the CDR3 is TGTGCCAGCAGCTTAGTTTTGGGGGGGTGGAATGAGCAGTTCTTC.

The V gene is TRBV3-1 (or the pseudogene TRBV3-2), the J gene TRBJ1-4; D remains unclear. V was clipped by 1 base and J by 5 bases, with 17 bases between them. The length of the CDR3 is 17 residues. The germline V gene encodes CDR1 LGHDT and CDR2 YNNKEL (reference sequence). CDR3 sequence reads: CASSQAPVGGLNEKLFF. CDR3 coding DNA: TGTGCCAGCAGCCAAGCCCCGGTAGGCGGTCTAAATGAAAAACTGTTTTTT.

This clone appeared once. The chain's CDR3 is CAPERQGQVGGRAHEQYF. The CDR3 region has the DNA TGTGCCCCCGAACGGCAGGGTCAAGTCGGCGGGAGGGCCCACGAGCAGTACTTC. The rearrangement links TRBV15 to TRBJ2-7; 9 bases fit TRBD2. From germline, CDR1 is LNHNV and CDR2 YYDKDF (reference sequence). This CDR3 region has 18 residues. Trimming cost V 11 bases and J 5 bases; bases outside gene matches: 25.

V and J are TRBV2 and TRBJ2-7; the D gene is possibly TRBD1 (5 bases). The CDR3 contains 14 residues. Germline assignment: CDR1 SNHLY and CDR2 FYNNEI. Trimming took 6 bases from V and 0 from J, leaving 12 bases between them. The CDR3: CASSVVGASYEQYF. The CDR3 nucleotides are TGTGCCAGCAGCGTGGTTGGGGCCTCCTACGAGCAGTACTTC.

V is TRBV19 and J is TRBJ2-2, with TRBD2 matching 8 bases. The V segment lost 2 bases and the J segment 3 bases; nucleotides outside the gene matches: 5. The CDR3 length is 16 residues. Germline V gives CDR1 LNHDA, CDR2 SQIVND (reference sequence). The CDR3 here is CASSIRTSGYTGELFF. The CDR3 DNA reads TGTGCCAGTAGTATACGTACTAGCGGTTACACCGGGGAGCTGTTTTTT.